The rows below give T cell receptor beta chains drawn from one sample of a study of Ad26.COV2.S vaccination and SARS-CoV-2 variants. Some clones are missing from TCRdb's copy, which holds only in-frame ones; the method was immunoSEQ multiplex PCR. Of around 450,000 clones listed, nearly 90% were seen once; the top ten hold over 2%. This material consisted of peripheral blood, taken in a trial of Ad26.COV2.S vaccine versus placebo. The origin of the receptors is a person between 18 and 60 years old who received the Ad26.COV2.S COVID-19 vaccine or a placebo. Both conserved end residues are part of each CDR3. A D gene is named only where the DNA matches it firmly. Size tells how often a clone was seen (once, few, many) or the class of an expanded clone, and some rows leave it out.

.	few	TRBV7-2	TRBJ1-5	CASSLMGQPQHF	TGTGCCAGCAGCTTAATGGGTCAGCCCCAGCATTTT
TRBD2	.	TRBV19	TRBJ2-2	CASSIEAGVSGELFF	TGTGCCAGTAGTATAGAGGCGGGGGTTTCCGGGGAGCTGTTTTTT
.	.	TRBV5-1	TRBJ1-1	CASSKEDSLNTEAFF	TGCGCCAGCAGCAAGGAGGACAGCTTGAACACTGAAGCTTTCTTT
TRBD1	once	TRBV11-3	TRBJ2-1	CASTIGGQGVNEQFF	TGTGCCAGCACAATCGGGGGACAGGGTGTCAATGAGCAGTTCTTC
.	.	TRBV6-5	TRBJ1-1	CASSSAVDGYTEAFF	TGTGCCAGCAGCTCCGCTGTTGACGGGTACACTGAAGCTTTCTTT
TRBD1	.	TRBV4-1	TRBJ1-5	CASSQAGQGRQPQHF	TGCGCCAGCAGCCAAGCGGGACAGGGGAGACAGCCCCAGCATTTT
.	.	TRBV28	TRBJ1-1	CASSRQGLGAFF	TGTGCCAGCAGTCGCCAGGGGTTGGGAGCTTTCTTT
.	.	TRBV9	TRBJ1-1	CASSVLWAGTRSTEAFF	TGTGCCAGCAGCGTACTTTGGGCAGGGACTAGGAGCACTGAAGCTTTCTTT
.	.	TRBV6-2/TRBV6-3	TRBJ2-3	CASSFLKTTDTQYF	TGTGCCAGCAGTTTCCTCAAGACCACAGATACGCAGTATTTT
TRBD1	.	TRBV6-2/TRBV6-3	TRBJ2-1	CASSLRTSYRGTPYNEQFF	TGTGCCAGCAGTTTACGGACATCCTACAGGGGCACCCCCTACAATGAGCAGTTCTTC
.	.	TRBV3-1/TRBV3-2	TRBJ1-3	CARRDGRISGNTIYF	TGTGCCAGGAGGGACGGACGGATCTCTGGAAACACCATATATTTT
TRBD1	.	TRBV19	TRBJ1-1	CASSIGQGYTEAFF	TGTGCCAGTAGTATAGGACAGGGATACACTGAAGCTTTCTTT
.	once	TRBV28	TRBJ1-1	CASSVRAEAFF	TGTGCCAGCAGTGTGAGGGCTGAAGCTTTCTTT
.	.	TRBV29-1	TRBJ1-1	CSVRSGPRKAFF	TGCAGCGTTCGATCAGGGCCCAGGAAAGCTTTCTTT
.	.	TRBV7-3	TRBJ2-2	CASSQQGSGELFF	TGTGCCAGCAGCCAACAGGGATCCGGGGAGCTGTTTTTT
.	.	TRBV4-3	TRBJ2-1	CASGRRTHDLHNEQFF	TGCGCCAGCGGGCGTCGCACACACGACCTCCACAATGAGCAGTTCTTC
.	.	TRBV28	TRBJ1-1	CASSLGRGTEAFF	TGTGCCAGCAGTTTGGGCAGGGGCACTGAAGCTTTCTTT
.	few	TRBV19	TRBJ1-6	CASSIDWENSPLHF	TGTGCCAGTAGTATAGATTGGGAGAATTCACCCCTCCACTTT
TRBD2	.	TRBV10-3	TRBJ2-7	CAAQAGVSVNEQYF	TGTGCCGCTCAGGCGGGGGTCTCGGTAAACGAGCAGTACTTC
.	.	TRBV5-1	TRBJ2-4	CASSLDTKNIQYF	TGCGCCAGCAGCTTGGATACCAAAAACATTCAGTACTTC
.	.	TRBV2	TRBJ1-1	CASSVQGWMNTEAFF	TGTGCCAGCAGTGTCCAGGGTTGGATGAACACTGAAGCTTTCTTT
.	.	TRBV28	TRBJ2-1	CASSLIEEQFF	TGTGCCAGCAGTTTAATAGAGGAGCAGTTCTTC
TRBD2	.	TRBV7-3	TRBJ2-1	CASSLGLAGNNEQFF	TGTGCCAGCAGCCTTGGACTAGCGGGGAACAATGAGCAGTTCTTC
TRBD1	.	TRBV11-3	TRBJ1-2	CASSLETGVDGYTF	TGTGCCAGCAGCTTAGAAACAGGGGTGGATGGCTACACCTTC
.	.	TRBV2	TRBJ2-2	CAARGSGELFF	TGTGCCGCGAGGGGGAGCGGGGAGCTGTTTTTT
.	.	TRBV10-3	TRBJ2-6	CAISGSSGANVLTF	TGTGCCATCAGTGGAAGCTCTGGGGCCAACGTCCTGACTTTC
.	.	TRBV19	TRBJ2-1	CASSIWERSPNEQFF	TGTGCCAGTAGTATCTGGGAGCGGTCCCCGAATGAGCAGTTCTTC
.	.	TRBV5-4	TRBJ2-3	CASSAARRDTDTQYF	TGTGCCAGCAGCGCGGCCCGGCGGGACACAGATACGCAGTATTTT
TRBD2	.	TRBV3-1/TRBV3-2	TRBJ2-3	CASSHGTSLKYF	TGTGCCAGCAGTCACGGGACTAGCTTGAAGTATTTT
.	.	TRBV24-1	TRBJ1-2	CATSDPLIQGGLGYTF	TGTGCCACCAGTGATCCCCTTATACAGGGTGGGCTTGGCTACACCTTC
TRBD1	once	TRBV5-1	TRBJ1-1	CASSYRQGAVNTEAFF	TGCGCCAGCAGCTACAGACAGGGGGCTGTGAACACTGAAGCTTTCTTT
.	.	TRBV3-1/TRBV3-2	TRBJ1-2	CASSPVRGGQSHAGYTF	TGTGCCAGCAGCCCCGTCAGGGGAGGACAGTCTCACGCTGGCTACACCTTC
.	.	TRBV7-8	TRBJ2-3	CASSSPGRGDSTDTQYF	TGTGCCAGCAGCTCCCCCGGCCGGGGCGATAGCACAGATACGCAGTATTTT
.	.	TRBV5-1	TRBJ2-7	CASSPGGSGAYEQYF	TGCGCCAGCAGCCCAGGGGGTAGCGGGGCCTACGAGCAGTACTTC
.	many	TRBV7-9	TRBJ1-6	CASSSRQESPLHF	TGTGCCAGCAGCTCCAGACAAGAATCACCCCTCCACTTT